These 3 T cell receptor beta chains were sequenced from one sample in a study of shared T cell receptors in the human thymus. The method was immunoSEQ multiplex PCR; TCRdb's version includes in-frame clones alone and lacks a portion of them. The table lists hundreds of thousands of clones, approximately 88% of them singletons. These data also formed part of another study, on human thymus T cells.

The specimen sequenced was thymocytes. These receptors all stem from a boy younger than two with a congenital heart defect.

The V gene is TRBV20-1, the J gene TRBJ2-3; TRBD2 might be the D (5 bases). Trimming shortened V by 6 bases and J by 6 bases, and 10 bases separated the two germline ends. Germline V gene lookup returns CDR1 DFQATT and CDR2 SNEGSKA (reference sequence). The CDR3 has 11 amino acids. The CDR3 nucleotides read TGCAGTGCGGGGAGATGGGATACGCAGTATTTT. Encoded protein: CSAGRWDTQYF.

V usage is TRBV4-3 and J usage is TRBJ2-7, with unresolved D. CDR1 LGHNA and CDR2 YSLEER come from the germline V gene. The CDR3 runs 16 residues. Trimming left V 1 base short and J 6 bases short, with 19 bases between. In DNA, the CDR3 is TGCGCCAGCAGCCAAGGAATCCAGATTACTGGCGGCGAGCAGTACTTC. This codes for CASSQGIQITGGEQYF.

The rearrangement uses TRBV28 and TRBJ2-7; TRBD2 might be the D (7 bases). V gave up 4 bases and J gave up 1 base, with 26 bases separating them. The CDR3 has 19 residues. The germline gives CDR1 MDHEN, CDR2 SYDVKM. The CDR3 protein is CASSSGAGVQREESYEQYF. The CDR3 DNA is TGTGCCAGCAGTTCGGGGGCAGGGGTTCAGCGGGAAGAGTCCTACGAGCAGTACTTC.